This T cell receptor (beta chain) was retrieved from a study of shared clonotypes between healthy human individuals. CDR1 is MNHNS, CDR2 SASEGT, per germline. This CDR3 has 15 amino acids. The ends lost 6 bases at V and 4 bases at J; junction bases unmatched: 6. Per the original methods: Filtering was not the same, since immunoSEQ gave junction-only sequences without quality scores. Generated by immunoSEQ multiplex PCR, the TCRdb table keeps only in-frame clones and is missing some. D and trimming were read from the DNA, whereas the V and J calls and clone size are those reported in that table. The table lists a few million clones, over 90% of them singletons. CD4+ cells were split into CD45RA+ naive and CD45RA-negative memory subsets. Study-wide results and limits: A small donor pool kept down the genetic and exposure-history diversity that was represented.

This clone was counted a single time. Its antigen is currently unknown. The clonotype comes from a man between 18 and 35 years old in good health. Some clones in this sample may be carry-over from other donors' samples. V and J are TRBV6-1 and TRBJ2-3, with TRBD2 matching over 11 bases. The sample taken for sequencing was naive CD4+ T cells from PBMCs. Specified subset: CD45RA+ positively selected. CDR3 sequence reads: CASRELAGAADTQYF. The DNA for the CDR3 is TGTGCCAGCAGGGAACTAGCGGGAGCGGCAGATACGCAGTATTTT.